This entry is about one TCR beta chain. Its target is unknown. This entry belongs to a study of T cell repertoires in cytomegalovirus infection. Study context: Both CMV infection and a matching HLA type were indicated by public TCR beta signatures. Whole-study findings and limits: The response measured ex vivo was dominated by TCR beta clonotypes (HLA-C-restricted and CMV-specific).

With 4 bases removed from V and 2 bases from J, the gap between germline ends came to 17 bases. Germline V lookup: CDR1 SEHNR, CDR2 FQNEAQ (reference sequence). The CDR3 contains 16 residues. TCRdb reprocessed the reads with MiXCR, giving one entry per CDR3 protein. The sample lists more than 110,000 distinct CDR3 sequences, approximately 30% occurring once. Material: CD8+ T cells from cultured PBMCs, obtained from culture after CMV antigen stimulation. The V gene is TRBV7-9, the J gene TRBJ1-2, with no clear D. The clonotype originates from a human donor in good health (CMV status not recorded). Some clones in this sample may be carry-over from other donors' samples. CDR3 nucleotide sequence: TGTGCCAGCAGCTCCACCACGAGGGATCAGAACTATGGCTACACCTTC. Residues: CASSSTTRDQNYGYTF.